The present T cell receptor beta chain was sequenced within a study of shared clonotypes between healthy human individuals. As defined, naive CD8 cells were CD45RO-negative and positively selected for CCR7, with terminally differentiated effector memory CD45RA+ cells excluded. This clone was seen a single time. The data were produced by immunoSEQ multiplex PCR, yet TCRdb's version contains in-frame clones alone and is incomplete. The table has about 2 million clones, about 95% seen once. Losses at the gene ends were 5 bases for V and 4 bases for J; bases not matched to a gene: 4. The CDR3 contains 13 residues. Germline-derived CDR1 and CDR2 are SEHNR and FQNEAQ (reference sequence).

The V and J genes are TRBV7-9 and TRBJ1-2; TRBD1 matches at 7 bases. The sample consisted of naive CD8+ T cells sorted from blood. The receptor was isolated from a man between 18 and 35 years old in good health. CDR3 sequence: CASSQGTVYGYTF. The CDR3 DNA follows: TGTGCCAGCAGCCAGGGGACAGTCTATGGCTACACCTTC.